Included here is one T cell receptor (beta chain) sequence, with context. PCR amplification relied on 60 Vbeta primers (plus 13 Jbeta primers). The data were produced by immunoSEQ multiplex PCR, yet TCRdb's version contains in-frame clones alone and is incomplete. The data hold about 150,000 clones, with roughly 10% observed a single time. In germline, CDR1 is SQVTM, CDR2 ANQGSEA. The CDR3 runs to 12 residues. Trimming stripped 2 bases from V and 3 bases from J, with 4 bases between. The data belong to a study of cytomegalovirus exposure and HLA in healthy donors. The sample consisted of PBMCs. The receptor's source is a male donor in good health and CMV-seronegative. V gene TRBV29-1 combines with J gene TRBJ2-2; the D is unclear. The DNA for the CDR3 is TGCAGCGTTGAACGGGACACCGGGGAGCTGTTTTTT. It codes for CSVERDTGELFF.